This T cell receptor beta chain comes out of a study of identical twins. Whole-study results and caveats: For out-of-frame beta sequences, excess twin sharing was weaker.

This clonotype was seen ten or more times. Antigen: not known. Template switching, a step in the protocol, added a universal primer site, and cDNA carried unique molecular identifiers. From the 5' RACE reads, TCRdb called clonotypes with MiXCR, one entry per CDR3 protein. This sample yields 640,000 or so distinct CDR3 sequences, of which 5.5% to 6.5% are seen a single time; about 2% belongs to the top ten. The germline V gene has CDR1 SGHTA and CDR2 FQGNSA. V lost 11 bases and J lost 7, with 24 bases in between. The CDR3 spans 14 residues. Sequenced material: naive T cells sorted from blood. The rearrangement links TRBV7-2 to TRBJ2-7; D perhaps matches TRBD2 (6 bases). The receptor's source is a man younger than 35 in good health. The CDR3 protein is CASLSEGEWEEQYF. In DNA, the CDR3 is TGTGCCTCCTTGTCGGAGGGCGAGTGGGAGGAGCAGTACTTC.